This TCR beta chain came from a study of cytomegalovirus exposure and HLA in healthy donors. Study-wide context: The 90 to 150 validation repertoires used the same platform as the approximately 670 first-cohort repertoires, a later analysis reported.

The CDR3 length is 15 residues. The V gene lost 1 base and the J gene lost 8 bases, with 17 bases spanning the gap. Germline CDR1 and CDR2: LGHNA and YSLEER. On this clone: Its cognate antigen is unknown.

General study points: Reports indicated that the classifier achieved high specificity and sensitivity in diagnosing cytomegalovirus status.

Using immunoSEQ multiplex PCR, the repertoire was profiled, and TCRdb retains in-frame clones only, with some absent. This table has about 68,000 clones, about 90% appearing once. The source is a man in his late teens or twenties in good health and CMV-seronegative. The sample consisted of PBMCs. The V call is TRBV4-3, the J call TRBJ1-2; D is perhaps TRBD1 (6 bases). The CDR3 coding sequence is TGCGCCAGCAGCCAAGCTAAGCGGGGGCTGGACGGCTACACCTTC. Residues: CASSQAKRGLDGYTF.